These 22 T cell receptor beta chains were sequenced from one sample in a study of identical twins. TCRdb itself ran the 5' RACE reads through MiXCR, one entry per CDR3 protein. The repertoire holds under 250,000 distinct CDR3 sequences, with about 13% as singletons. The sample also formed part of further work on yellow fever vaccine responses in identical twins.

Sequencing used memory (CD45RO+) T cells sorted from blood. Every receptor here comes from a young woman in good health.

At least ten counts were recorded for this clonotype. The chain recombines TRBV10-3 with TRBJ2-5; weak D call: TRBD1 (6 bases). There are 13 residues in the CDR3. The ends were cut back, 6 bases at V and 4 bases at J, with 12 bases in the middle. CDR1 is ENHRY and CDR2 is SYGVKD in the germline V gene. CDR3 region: CAIRQGPGETQYF. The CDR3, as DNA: TGTGCCATCAGGCAGGGGCCGGGAGAGACCCAGTACTTC.

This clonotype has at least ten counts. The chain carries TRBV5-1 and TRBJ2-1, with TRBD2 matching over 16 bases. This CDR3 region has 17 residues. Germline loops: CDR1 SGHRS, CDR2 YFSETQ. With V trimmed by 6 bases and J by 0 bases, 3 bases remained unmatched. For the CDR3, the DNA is TGCGCCAGCAAGGGACTAGCGGGGGGGTTCTCCTACAATGAGCAGTTCTTC. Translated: CASKGLAGGFSYNEQFF.

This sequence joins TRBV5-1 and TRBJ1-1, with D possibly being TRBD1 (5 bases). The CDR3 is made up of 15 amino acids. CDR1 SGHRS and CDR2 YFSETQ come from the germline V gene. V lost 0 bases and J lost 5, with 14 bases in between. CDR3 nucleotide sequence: TGCGCCAGCAGCTTGGTGGCAGGGACCAGAACTGAAGCTTTCTTT. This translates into CASSLVAGTRTEAFF.

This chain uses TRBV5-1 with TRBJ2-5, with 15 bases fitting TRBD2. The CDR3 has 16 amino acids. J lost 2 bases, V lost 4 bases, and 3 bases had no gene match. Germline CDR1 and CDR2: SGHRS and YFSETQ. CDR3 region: CASSPGLAGGQETQYF. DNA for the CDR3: TGCGCCAGCAGCCCAGGACTAGCGGGAGGGCAAGAGACCCAGTACTTC.

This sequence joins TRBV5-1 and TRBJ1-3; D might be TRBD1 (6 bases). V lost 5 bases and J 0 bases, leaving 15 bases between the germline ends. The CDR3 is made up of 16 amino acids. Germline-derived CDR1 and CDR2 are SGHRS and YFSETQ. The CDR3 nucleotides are TGCGCCAGCAGACCGGACAGTGGGGGCTCTGGAAACACCATATATTTT. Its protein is CASRPDSGGSGNTIYF. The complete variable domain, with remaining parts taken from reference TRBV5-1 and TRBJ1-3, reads KAGVTQTPRYLIKTRGQQVTLSCSPISGHRSVSWYQQTPGQGLQFLFEYFSETQRNKGNFPGRFSGRQFSNSRSEMNVSTLELGDSALYLCASRPDSGGSGNTIYFGEGSWLTVV.

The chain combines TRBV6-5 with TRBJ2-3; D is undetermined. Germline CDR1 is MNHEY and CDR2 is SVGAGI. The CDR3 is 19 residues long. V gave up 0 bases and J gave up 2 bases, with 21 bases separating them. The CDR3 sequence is CASSYSLGRFHYTTDTQYF. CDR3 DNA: TGTGCCAGCAGTTACTCGCTTGGGCGGTTCCACTACACCACAGATACGCAGTATTTT.

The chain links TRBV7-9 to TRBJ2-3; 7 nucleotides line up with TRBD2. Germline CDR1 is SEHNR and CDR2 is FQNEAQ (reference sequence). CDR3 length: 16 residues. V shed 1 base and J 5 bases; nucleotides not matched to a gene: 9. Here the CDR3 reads CASSLGTTLALDTQYF. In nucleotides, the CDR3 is TGTGCCAGCAGCTTAGGGACCACACTAGCGCTAGATACGCAGTATTTT.

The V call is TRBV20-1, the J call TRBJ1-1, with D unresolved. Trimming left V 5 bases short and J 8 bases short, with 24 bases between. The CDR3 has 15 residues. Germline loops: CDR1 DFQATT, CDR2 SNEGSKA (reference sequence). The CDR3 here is CSALGTSRGRREAFF. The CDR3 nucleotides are TGCAGTGCTTTAGGAACTAGCCGGGGTCGCCGCGAAGCTTTCTTT.

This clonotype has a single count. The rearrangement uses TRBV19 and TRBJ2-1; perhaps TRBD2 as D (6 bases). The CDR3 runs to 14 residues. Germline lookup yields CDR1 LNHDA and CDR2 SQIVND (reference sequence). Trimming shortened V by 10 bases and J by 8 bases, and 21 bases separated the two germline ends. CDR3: CATGGSREFDEQFF. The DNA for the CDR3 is TGTGCCACCGGCGGCAGTCGGGAGTTCGATGAGCAGTTCTTC.

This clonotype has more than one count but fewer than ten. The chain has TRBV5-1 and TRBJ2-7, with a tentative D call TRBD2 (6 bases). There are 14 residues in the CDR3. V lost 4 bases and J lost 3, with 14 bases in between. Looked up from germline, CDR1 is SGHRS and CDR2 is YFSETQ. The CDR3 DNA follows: TGCGCCAGCAGCCTGACTAGTCGGCTCTACGAGCAGTACTTC. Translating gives CASSLTSRLYEQYF.

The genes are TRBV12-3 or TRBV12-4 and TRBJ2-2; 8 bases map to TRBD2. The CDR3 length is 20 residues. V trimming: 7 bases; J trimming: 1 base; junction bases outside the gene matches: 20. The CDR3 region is CASTNTLKRGPLLNTGELFF. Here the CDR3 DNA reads TGTGCCAGCACCAATACCCTTAAGCGGGGGCCACTCTTGAACACCGGGGAGCTGTTTTTT.

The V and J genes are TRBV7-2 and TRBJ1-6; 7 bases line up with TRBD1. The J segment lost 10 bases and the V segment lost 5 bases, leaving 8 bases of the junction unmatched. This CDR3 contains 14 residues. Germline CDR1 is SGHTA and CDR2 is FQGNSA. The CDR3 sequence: CASSTRQGPSPLHF. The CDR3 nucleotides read TGTGCCAGCAGCACCCGACAGGGACCGTCACCCCTCCACTTT.

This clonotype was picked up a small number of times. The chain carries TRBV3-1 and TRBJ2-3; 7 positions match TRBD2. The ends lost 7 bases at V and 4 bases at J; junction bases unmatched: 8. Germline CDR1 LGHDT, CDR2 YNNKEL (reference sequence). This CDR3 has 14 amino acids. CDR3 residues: CASNREDPPDTQYF. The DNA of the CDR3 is TGTGCCAGCAACCGGGAGGACCCGCCAGATACGCAGTATTTT.

CDR3 nucleotide sequence: TGCAGTGCTAGAGCCCCGGGACAGGAATCGAACACTGAAGCTTTCTTT. This codes for CSARAPGQESNTEAFF. V and J are TRBV20-1 and TRBJ1-1, with 8 bases identical to TRBD1. Unmatched junction bases numbered 8, after V lost 1 base and J lost 1 base. Germline CDR1 and CDR2: DFQATT and SNEGSKA (reference sequence). The CDR3 extends over 16 amino acids.

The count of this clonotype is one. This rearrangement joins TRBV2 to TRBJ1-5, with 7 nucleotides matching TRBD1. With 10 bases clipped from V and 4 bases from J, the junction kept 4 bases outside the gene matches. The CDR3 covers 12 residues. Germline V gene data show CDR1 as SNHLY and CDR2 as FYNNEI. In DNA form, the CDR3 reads TGTGCCACCAGACAGGGTAATCAGCCCCAGCATTTT. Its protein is CATRQGNQPQHF.

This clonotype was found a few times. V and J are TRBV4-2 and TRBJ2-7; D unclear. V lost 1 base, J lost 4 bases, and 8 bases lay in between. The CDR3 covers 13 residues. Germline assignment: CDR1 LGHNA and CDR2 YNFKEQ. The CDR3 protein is CASSQGLGYEQYF. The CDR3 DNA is TGTGCCAGCAGCCAAGGACTTGGGTACGAGCAGTACTTC.

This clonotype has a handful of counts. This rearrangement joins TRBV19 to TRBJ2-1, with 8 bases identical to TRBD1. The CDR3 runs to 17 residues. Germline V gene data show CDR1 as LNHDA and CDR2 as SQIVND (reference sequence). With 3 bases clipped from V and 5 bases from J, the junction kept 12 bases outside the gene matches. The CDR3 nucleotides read TGTGCCAGTAGTATCGGTCTTGTTGCAGGGGGCCACAATGAGCAGTTCTTC. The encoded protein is CASSIGLVAGGHNEQFF.

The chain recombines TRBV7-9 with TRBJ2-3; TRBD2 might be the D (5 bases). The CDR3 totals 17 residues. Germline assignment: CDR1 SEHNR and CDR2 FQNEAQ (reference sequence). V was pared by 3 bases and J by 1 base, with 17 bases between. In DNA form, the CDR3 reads TGTGCCAGCAGCTTCCGCGGAGTGAGCGGTGGCACAGATACGCAGTATTTT. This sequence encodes CASSFRGVSGGTDTQYF.

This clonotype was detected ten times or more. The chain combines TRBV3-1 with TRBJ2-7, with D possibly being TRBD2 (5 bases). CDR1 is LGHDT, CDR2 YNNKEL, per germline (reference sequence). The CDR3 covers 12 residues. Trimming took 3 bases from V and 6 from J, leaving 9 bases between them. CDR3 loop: CASSQGVTEQYF. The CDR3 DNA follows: TGTGCCAGCAGCCAGGGAGTAACCGAGCAGTACTTC.

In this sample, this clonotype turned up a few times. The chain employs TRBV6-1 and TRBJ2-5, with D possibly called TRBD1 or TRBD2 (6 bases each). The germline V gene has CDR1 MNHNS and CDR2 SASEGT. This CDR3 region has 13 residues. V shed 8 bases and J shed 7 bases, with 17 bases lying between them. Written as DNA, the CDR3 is TGTGCCAGCCGATTTACGGAGGGGGGGACCCAGTACTTC. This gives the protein CASRFTEGGTQYF.

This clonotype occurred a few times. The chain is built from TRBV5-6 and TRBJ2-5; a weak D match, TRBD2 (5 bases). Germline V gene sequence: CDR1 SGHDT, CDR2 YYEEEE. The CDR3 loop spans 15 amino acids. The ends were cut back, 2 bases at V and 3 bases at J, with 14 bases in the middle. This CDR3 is CASSLNTVGKETQYF. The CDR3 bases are TGTGCCAGCAGCTTAAATACGGTCGGGAAAGAGACCCAGTACTTC.

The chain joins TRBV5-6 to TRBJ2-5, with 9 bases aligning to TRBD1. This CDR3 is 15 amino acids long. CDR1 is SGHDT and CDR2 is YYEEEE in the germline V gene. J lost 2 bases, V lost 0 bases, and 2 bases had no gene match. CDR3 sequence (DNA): TGTGCCAGCAGCTTGGACAGGGGGCAGCAAGAGACCCAGTACTTC. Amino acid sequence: CASSLDRGQQETQYF. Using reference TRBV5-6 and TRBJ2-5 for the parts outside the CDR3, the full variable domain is DAGVTQSPTHLIKTRGQQVTLRCSPKSGHDTVSWYQQALGQGPQFIFQYYEEEERQRGNFPDRFSGHQFPNYSSELNVNALLLGDSALYLCASSLDRGQQETQYFGPGTRLLVL.